These 14 T cell receptor beta chains came from one sample sequenced in a study of blood T cells in healthy people across ages. With a J-beta primer mix and a sample-barcoded 5' primer, a second PCR ran about 6 to 11 cycles. TCRdb reanalysed the 5' RACE reads using MiXCR and keeps one entry per CDR3 protein. The data show approximately 800,000 distinct CDR3 sequences, with around 34% seen just once and under 15% held by the top ten. Sample: blood. These receptors were taken from a man younger than 30 in good health.

This clonotype was seen a single time. This chain joins TRBV7-2 and TRBJ2-1; 7 nucleotides align to TRBD1. The CDR3 totals 13 residues. The germline CDR1 and CDR2 sequences are SGHTA and FQGNSA. Trimming at V came to 1 base and at J to 10 bases, leaving 4 bases not matched to a gene. The CDR3 coding sequence is TGTGCCAGCAGCTTAGGGACAGGCTACGAGCAGTTCTTC. This translates into CASSLGTGYEQFF.

V usage is TRBV19 and J usage is TRBJ1-1; TRBD1 aligns across 8 bases. CDR1 LNHDA and CDR2 SQIVND come from the germline V gene (reference sequence). Unmatched junction bases numbered 5, after V lost 4 bases and J lost 7 bases. This CDR3 spans 13 amino acids. CDR3 nucleotides: TGTGCCAGTAGTAAACAGGGGGTGGTTGAAGCTTTCTTT. Amino acids: CASSKQGVVEAFF.

This clonotype came up many times. An end of the junction does not agree with germline; a read error may underlie this. The rearrangement uses TRBV5-1 and TRBJ1-2, with 7 bases matching TRBD1. Germline CDR1 and CDR2: SGHRS and YFSETQ. This CDR3 is 13 amino acids long. The CDR3 spells CASSPGTAYGYTF. DNA of the CDR3: TGTGCCAGCAGCCCCGGGACAGCCTATGGCTACACCTTC.

The CDR3 DNA reads as TGCGCCAGCAGCCAAGATCGTGCGGGCGGGAGGGAGCAGTTCTTC. It yields the protein CASSQDRAGGREQFF. The rearrangement uses TRBV4-3 and TRBJ2-1; TRBD2 agrees at 8 bases. The CDR3 extends over 15 amino acids. V was clipped by 0 bases and J by 10 bases; unmatched bases: 8. The germline V gene has CDR1 LGHNA and CDR2 YSLEER.

This sequence joins TRBV12-3 or TRBV12-4 and TRBJ1-1, with unresolved D. This CDR3 region has 14 residues. V gave up 8 bases and J gave up 4 bases, with 17 bases separating them. The CDR3 DNA sequence: TGTGCCAGCTCACCGCGTGGCAGTTCCACTGAAGCTTTCTTT. As protein: CASSPRGSSTEAFF.

This clonotype appeared a few times. The chain recombines TRBV7-2 with TRBJ1-2; a weak D match, TRBD1 (5 bases). The CDR3 length is 14 residues. CDR1 and CDR2 (germline): SGHTA, FQGNSA. V was shortened by 0 bases and J by 8 bases, with 13 bases between the two germline ends. CDR3 sequence (DNA): TGTGCCAGCAGCTTAGCGGCAGGGCCCGGAGGCTACACCTTC. Translating it yields CASSLAAGPGGYTF.

This clonotype was picked up a small number of times. The chain recombines TRBV27 with TRBJ2-7; D uncertain. The CDR3 totals 13 residues. Deletions cut 0 bases from V and 4 bases from J, with 7 bases between. Germline V gives CDR1 MNHEY, CDR2 SMNVEV (reference sequence). The CDR3 sequence is CASSLSDGYEQYF. CDR3 sequence (DNA): TGTGCCAGCAGTTTATCAGACGGGTACGAGCAGTACTTC.

This rearrangement joins TRBV4-1 to TRBJ1-5; D is unresolved. Germline-derived CDR1 and CDR2 are MGHRA and YSYEKL. V lost 0 bases to trimming and J lost 4 bases, with 13 bases between them. This CDR3 spans 16 amino acids. This CDR3 reads CASSQDSPILNQPQHF. CDR3 nucleotide sequence: TGCGCCAGCAGCCAAGATTCTCCCATTCTTAATCAGCCCCAGCATTTT.

The chain couples TRBV20-1 to TRBJ1-1, with D perhaps matching TRBD1 (6 bases). The CDR3 extends over 15 amino acids. Germline CDR1 reads DFQATT; CDR2 reads SNEGSKA (reference sequence). V lost 0 bases, J lost 5 bases, and 16 bases lay in between. The CDR3 here is CSARDGKGGGTEAFF. The DNA for the CDR3 is TGCAGTGCTAGAGATGGGAAAGGGGGAGGTACTGAAGCTTTCTTT.

The rearrangement uses TRBV20-1 and TRBJ2-1; D may be TRBD2 (5 bases). The CDR3 extends over 12 amino acids. Trimming stripped 0 bases from V and 12 bases from J, with 12 bases between. CDR1 and CDR2 (germline): DFQATT, SNEGSKA (reference sequence). The CDR3: CSARETPRGQFF. CDR3 DNA: TGCAGTGCTAGAGAGACGCCCCGGGGGCAGTTCTTC.

The sample holds one count of this clonotype. The chain has TRBV12-3 or TRBV12-4 and TRBJ2-7; 9 bases line up with TRBD2. V trimming: 3 bases; J trimming: 5 bases; junction bases outside the gene matches: 5. This CDR3 spans 14 amino acids. In DNA form, the CDR3 reads TGTGCCAGCAGTTTTTTGGCTAGCGGGAACGAGCAGTACTTC. This translates into CASSFLASGNEQYF.

The chain links TRBV7-2 to TRBJ1-1, with TRBD1 as a possible D gene (6 bases). V was pared by 0 bases and J by 8 bases, with 19 bases between. CDR1 is SGHTA and CDR2 is FQGNSA in the germline V gene. The CDR3 sequence is 16 residues long. In DNA form, the CDR3 reads TGTGCCAGCAGCTTAGCGATGGGAATGAGGACAGCCGAAGCTTTCTTT. Protein product: CASSLAMGMRTAEAFF. The full variable domain, with the rest looked up from reference TRBV7-2 and TRBJ1-1, is GAGVSQSPSNKVTEKGKDVELRCDPISGHTALYWYRQSLGQGLEFLIYFQGNSAPDKSGLPSDRFSAERTGGSVSTLTIQRTQQEDSAVYLCASSLAMGMRTAEAFFGQGTRLTVV.

This clonotype was recorded at least ten times. V is TRBV4-2 and J is TRBJ1-5; the D gene is possibly TRBD1 (6 bases). The CDR3 extends over 14 amino acids. Germline V gene sequence: CDR1 LGHNA, CDR2 YNFKEQ. Trimming cost V 0 bases and J 7 bases, with 10 bases left between them. The CDR3 DNA follows: TGTGCCAGCAGCCAAGACAGGGGCGGGCAGCCCCAGCATTTT. Protein product: CASSQDRGGQPQHF.

This clonotype has only a few counts. CDR3 amino acids: CSARSGGQRTEAFF. Here the CDR3 DNA reads TGCAGTGCTAGGTCCGGGGGGCAGAGGACTGAAGCTTTCTTT. The V call is TRBV20-1, the J call TRBJ1-1; the D gene is possibly TRBD1 (6 bases). V was pared by 3 bases and J by 5 bases, with 16 bases between. The length of the CDR3 is 14 residues. Per germline, CDR1 DFQATT and CDR2 SNEGSKA (reference sequence).